Presented here are 25 T cell receptor beta chains from one specimen sequenced in a study of pediatric ulcerative colitis. Sequencing was performed with immunoSEQ multiplex PCR; in TCRdb, only in-frame clones are kept and a portion is missing. The sample includes about 64,000 clones, around 80% of them seen just once. Sequencing was carried out using blood. Receptors originate from a boy between 10 and 17 years old with moderate ulcerative colitis.

The gene calls are TRBV19 and TRBJ2-1; 12 positions match TRBD1. Trimming cost V 5 bases and J 7 bases; bases outside gene matches: 9. Germline V gene data show CDR1 as LNHDA and CDR2 as SQIVND (reference sequence). This CDR3 contains 16 residues. The CDR3 loop is CASSYAGTGGINEQFF. The CDR3 nucleotides are TGTGCCAGTAGTTATGCCGGGACAGGGGGCATAAATGAGCAGTTCTTC. The entire variable domain, with the rest obtained from reference TRBV19 and TRBJ2-1, is as follows: DGGITQSPKYLFRKEGQNVTLSCEQNLNHDAMYWYRQDPGQGLRLIYYSQIVNDFQKGDIAEGYSVSREKKESFPLTVTSAQKNPTAFYLCASSYAGTGGINEQFFGPGTRLTVL.

V is TRBV5-6 and J is TRBJ1-2, with a tentative D call TRBD1 (5 bases). The CDR3 is made up of 16 amino acids. V was cut by 3 bases and J by 3 bases, with 18 bases left in between. Germline V gene data show CDR1 as SGHDT and CDR2 as YYEEEE. The CDR3 DNA sequence: TGTGCCAGCAGCTACAGCGGACGGGGGTCCTACTATGGCTACACCTTC. This encodes CASSYSGRGSYYGYTF.

The sample holds a few counts of this clone. The chain recombines TRBV6-5 with TRBJ2-3; tentative D call: TRBD2 (6 bases). V dropped 7 bases and J dropped 3 bases, with 8 bases sitting between them. This CDR3 is built from 12 residues. CDR1 is MNHEY and CDR2 is SVGAGI in the germline V gene. CDR3: CASKGGTDTQYF. The CDR3 coding sequence is TGTGCCAGCAAAGGAGGGACAGATACGCAGTATTTT.

With regard to this clone: At one of its ends the junction is not consistent with the germline gene, which may arise from a read error. V is TRBV7-7 and J is TRBJ1-4, with D possibly TRBD1 on 6 matching bases. Germline assignment: CDR1 SSHAT and CDR2 FNYEAQ (reference sequence). The CDR3 length is 13 residues. CDR3 sequence reads: CASSPTPTGSLNF. In nucleotides, the CDR3 is TGTGCCAGCAGCCCCACCCCGACAGGCTCCCTAAATTTT.

The CDR3 nucleotides read TGTGCCAGCAGCTTGCTAGGGAATTTCGAGCAGTACTTC. Its protein product is CASSLLGNFEQYF. The J gene is TRBJ2-7, the V gene TRBV7-2; D gene unclear. Germline V CDR1 and CDR2: SGHTA, FQGNSA. V lost 3 bases and J 6 bases, leaving 12 bases between the germline ends. The CDR3 loop spans 13 amino acids.

The rearrangement links TRBV7-9 to TRBJ2-5; 7 bases map to TRBD1. Germline CDR1 is SEHNR and CDR2 is FQNEAQ (reference sequence). J gave up 5 bases and V 6 bases, and 6 bases lay outside the gene matches. The CDR3 totals 13 residues. The CDR3 region has the DNA TGTGCCAGCAGACTTAAGGGGGCCGAGACCCAGTACTTC. Translating it yields CASRLKGAETQYF.

This chain joins TRBV4-1 and TRBJ2-2; TRBD1 matches at 7 bases. The V and J ends lost 1 base and 0 bases, in that order; junction bases with no gene match: 5. The V gene's germline CDR1 is MGHRA and CDR2 YSYEKL. CDR3 length: 17 residues. The CDR3 sequence: CASSQGQGTANTGELFF. DNA of the CDR3: TGCGCCAGCAGCCAAGGCCAAGGGACAGCGAACACCGGGGAGCTGTTTTTT.

V is TRBV7-2 and J is TRBJ2-1; the match to TRBD2 covers 8 bases. The length of the CDR3 is 16 residues. J gave up 2 bases and V 5 bases, and 8 bases lay outside the gene matches. Germline V gene sequence: CDR1 SGHTA, CDR2 FQGNSA. CDR3: CASSTVAGRAYNEQFF. CDR3 bases: TGTGCCAGCAGCACAGTAGCGGGGAGGGCCTACAATGAGCAGTTCTTC.

This clone was detected only a few times. The chain combines TRBV10-3 with TRBJ2-2; D possibly corresponds to TRBD1 (6 bases). Germline V CDR1 and CDR2: ENHRY, SYGVKD. This CDR3 region has 15 residues. Trimming pared 2 bases from V and 4 bases from J, leaving 11 bases between. The CDR3 protein is CAISETGTTTGELFF. The DNA of the CDR3 is TGTGCCATCAGTGAGACCGGGACAACCACCGGGGAGCTGTTTTTT.

This clone was seen a single time. This sequence joins TRBV11-2 and TRBJ1-1, with TRBD1 matching 7 bases. V shed 3 bases and J 1 base; nucleotides not matched to a gene: 8. From germline, CDR1 is SGHAT and CDR2 FQNNGV. This CDR3 comprises 16 residues. CDR3 nucleotide sequence: TGTGCCAGCAGCTTGACAGGGATTGGTCCGAACACTGAAGCTTTCTTT. As protein: CASSLTGIGPNTEAFF.

The chain joins TRBV30 to TRBJ1-2, with TRBD1 as a possible D gene (6 bases). Trimming took 5 bases from V and 0 from J, leaving 10 bases between them. The CDR3 consists of 13 residues. CDR1 and CDR2 (germline): GTSNPN, SVGIG (reference sequence). The CDR3 bases are TGTGCCTGGCGAGGGGGGGCTAACTATGGCTACACCTTC. Amino acid sequence: CAWRGGANYGYTF.

The chain carries TRBV6-5 and TRBJ1-1; D gene unclear. V was shortened by 6 bases and J by 3 bases, with 8 bases between the two germline ends. The CDR3 contains 12 residues. Germline-derived CDR1 and CDR2 are MNHEY and SVGAGI. CDR3 bases: TGTGCCAGCAGAACTGGACACACTGAAGCTTTCTTT. It translates to CASRTGHTEAFF.

The chain employs TRBV5-6 and TRBJ2-7; maybe TRBD1 (6 bases). V was cut by 1 base and J by 4 bases, with 6 bases left in between. CDR3 size: 12 residues. Germline V lookup: CDR1 SGHDT, CDR2 YYEEEE. The CDR3, as DNA: TGTGCCAGCAGCTTGACAGGGTACGAGCAGTACTTC. Translating it yields CASSLTGYEQYF.

This chain uses TRBV30 with TRBJ1-5; 8 positions match TRBD1. After removal of 2 bases from V and 7 bases from J, the junction contained 7 bases not matched to a gene. Per germline, CDR1 GTSNPN and CDR2 SVGIG (reference sequence). The CDR3 is made up of 14 amino acids. The CDR3 DNA is TGTGCCTGGAGTCTACGACAGGGGTGGCAGCCCCAGCATTTT. Protein: CAWSLRQGWQPQHF.

This clone was observed once. DNA of the CDR3: TGCGCCAGCAGCGGCGGGACAGCGGGGTGGGCGGAGACCCAGTACTTC. This encodes CASSGGTAGWAETQYF. The chain has TRBV5-1 and TRBJ2-5, with D perhaps assigned TRBD1 or TRBD2 (7 bases each). V was clipped by 4 bases and J by 5 bases, with 21 bases between them. CDR1 SGHRS and CDR2 YFSETQ come from the germline V gene. This CDR3 contains 16 residues.

The chain uses TRBV5-1 and TRBJ2-2, with TRBD2 identical over 11 bases. CDR3 length: 16 amino acids. Germline V gene data show CDR1 as SGHRS and CDR2 as YFSETQ. The V segment lost 4 bases and the J segment 2 bases; nucleotides outside the gene matches: 4. Here the CDR3 reads CASSTGLAANTGELFF. CDR3 sequence (DNA): TGCGCCAGCAGCACGGGACTAGCGGCAAACACCGGGGAGCTGTTTTTT. The whole variable domain, filled in from reference TRBV5-1 and TRBJ2-2, reads KAGVTQTPRYLIKTRGQQVTLSCSPISGHRSVSWYQQTPGQGLQFLFEYFSETQRNKGNFPGRFSGRQFSNSRSEMNVSTLELGDSALYLCASSTGLAANTGELFFGEGSRLTVL.

The chain recombines TRBV9 with TRBJ2-7, with D maybe TRBD2 (6 bases). The CDR3 extends over 15 amino acids. Trimming cost V 3 bases and J 3 bases, with 16 bases left between them. CDR1 is SGDLS and CDR2 is YYNGEE in the germline V gene. CDR3 loop: CASSAWGVGHYEQYF. The CDR3 DNA follows: TGTGCCAGCAGCGCCTGGGGGGTTGGCCACTACGAGCAGTACTTC.

This chain links TRBV11-3 with TRBJ2-7; no clear D. There are 15 residues in the CDR3. Germline CDR1 and CDR2: SGHNT and YENEEA. Trimming cost V 3 bases and J 4 bases, with 16 bases left between them. CDR3 coding DNA: TGTGCCAGCAGCTTTAACACGGCCGACGATTACGAGCAGTACTTC. Translating gives CASSFNTADDYEQYF.

For this clone: The sample carries other DNA sequences with the same CDR3. Here the CDR3 DNA reads TGTGCCAGCAGGAGATATCAAGAGACCCAGTACTTC. It encodes CASRRYQETQYF. The chain carries TRBV2 and TRBJ2-5; no firm D call. This CDR3 is built from 12 residues. Trimming left V 6 bases short and J 2 bases short, with 7 bases between. Germline CDR1 reads SNHLY; CDR2 reads FYNNEI.

This sequence joins TRBV12-5 and TRBJ1-2; D is unclear. The germline V gene has CDR1 LGHNT and CDR2 FRNRAP. CDR3 length: 13 amino acids. Trimming took off 5 bases at V and 4 bases at J, with 11 bases between the two ends. For the CDR3, the DNA is TGTGCTAGTGGTCCGCCCCCCTTCTATGGCTACACCTTC. It is translated as CASGPPPFYGYTF. Together with reference TRBV12-5 and TRBJ1-2, the CDR3 gives the full variable domain: DARVTQTPRHKVTEMGQEVTMRCQPILGHNTVFWYRQTMMQGLELLAYFRNRAPLDDSGMPKDRFSAEMPDATLATLKIQPSEPRDSAVYFCASGPPPFYGYTFGSGTRLTVV.

The chain combines TRBV28 with TRBJ2-7; unclear D gene. Deletions cut 3 bases from V and 2 bases from J, with 8 bases between. The CDR3 consists of 13 residues. CDR1 and CDR2 (germline): MDHEN, SYDVKM. The CDR3 sequence is CASSLAGTYEQYF. The CDR3 nucleotides read TGTGCCAGCAGTTTGGCCGGTACCTACGAGCAGTACTTC.

This chain uses TRBV6-6 with TRBJ1-1; 12 bases fit TRBD1. V lost 6 bases to trimming and J lost 7 bases; unmatched junction nucleotides: 6. Per the germline V gene, CDR1 is MNHNY and CDR2 is SVGAGI (reference sequence). The CDR3 loop spans 14 amino acids. The chain's CDR3 is CASRAGTGGDEAFF. The CDR3 nucleotides read TGTGCCAGCAGGGCCGGGACAGGGGGCGATGAAGCTTTCTTT.

The V and J genes are TRBV4-1 and TRBJ2-5, with 7 bases fitting TRBD2. The CDR3 spans 19 residues. J was trimmed by 1 base and V by 3 bases; bases with no gene match: 17. CDR1 MGHRA and CDR2 YSYEKL come from the germline V gene. As DNA, the CDR3 is TGCGCCAGCAGCCATCGCCCCGCGGGGGTAGGTCAGTCCCAAGAGACCCAGTACTTC. Protein: CASSHRPAGVGQSQETQYF.

The chain employs TRBV5-6 and TRBJ2-7; TRBD1 aligns across 8 bases. The germline V gene has CDR1 SGHDT and CDR2 YYEEEE. After removal of 4 bases from V and 2 bases from J, the junction contained 2 bases not matched to a gene. The CDR3 extends over 13 amino acids. CDR3 DNA: TGTGCCAGCAGCGGGACAGGCCCCTACGAGCAGTACTTC. Amino acids: CASSGTGPYEQYF.

The chain uses TRBV29-1 and TRBJ2-7; 12 bases line up with TRBD2. This CDR3 is built from 17 residues. Germline V lookup: CDR1 SQVTM, CDR2 ANQGSEA. Germline trimming cut 0 bases from V and 2 bases from J; bases unmatched to any gene: 8. In DNA, the CDR3 is TGCAGCGTTGAAGAGGCTAGCGGGAGGGCTCGGCCCTACGAGCAGTACTTC. It codes for CSVEEASGRARPYEQYF.